This is a list of T cell receptor beta chains from one sample in a study of blood T cell repertoires in COVID-19. Data came from immunoSEQ multiplex PCR; TCRdb stores just in-frame clones and leaves some out. The sample includes 73,000 or so clones, around 90% of them seen just once. Sequenced material: peripheral blood. The receptors were sampled from a human donor with active COVID-19. The donor label of this sample is uncertain. The CDR3 runs from the conserved cysteine through the conserved F or W. The order of the fields is clone size, J gene, V gene, D gene, CDR3 DNA, CDR3 protein. The D gene is left open where the match is weak. Some rows mark clone size as missing; the rest say once, few, many or name a class of expanded clone.

- | TRBJ1-2 | TRBV6-6 | TRBD1 | TGTGCCAGCAGCAGATACAGGGGGCAACGGGGCTACACCTTC | CASSRYRGQRGYTF
- | TRBJ1-2 | TRBV6-2/TRBV6-3 | TRBD1 | TGTGCCAGCAGTCCACCGGACAGGCCGAACTATGGCTACACCTTC | CASSPPDRPNYGYTF
- | TRBJ2-1 | TRBV18 | - | TGTGCCAGCTCACCCTTAGCGGACAATGAGCAGTTCTTC | CASSPLADNEQFF
- | TRBJ2-1 | TRBV6-2/TRBV6-3 | TRBD2 | TGTGCCAGCAGTTACTCCGTCCCGGGACTAGCGGGGTCTAGGTTCTTC | CASSYSVPGLAGSRFF
- | TRBJ2-7 | TRBV19 | TRBD1 | TGTGCCAGTAGCCCCCGGGGGACAGGGGGGGGCGAGCAGTACTTC | CASSPRGTGGGEQYF
- | TRBJ2-1 | TRBV5-1 | - | TGCGCCAGCAGCGACAGTTTCCTCTCCTACAATGAGCAGTTCTTC | CASSDSFLSYNEQFF
once | TRBJ2-1 | TRBV6-5 | - | TGTGCCAGCAGTTACTCGAGTGAGGGGGTTGGACAGCAGTTCTTC | CASSYSSEGVGQQFF
once | TRBJ1-1 | TRBV19 | - | TGTGCCAGTACAACAGGTCCCTTGAACACTGAAGCTTTCTTT | CASTTGPLNTEAFF
- | TRBJ2-5 | TRBV7-8 | - | TGTGCCAGTTCGGTGGGGGGAGAAGAGACCCAGTACTTC | CASSVGGEETQYF
once | TRBJ2-1 | TRBV5-4 | TRBD2 | TGTGCCAGCAGCTTTCCGACTAGCGGGAAAGGGAATGAGCAGTTCTTC | CASSFPTSGKGNEQFF
- | TRBJ2-2 | TRBV7-3 | - | TGTGCCAGCAGCTCCCAGCGCGGGACCGGGGAGCTGTTTTTT | CASSSQRGTGELFF
few | TRBJ1-5 | TRBV27 | - | TGTGCCAGCAGTTTTGGGGCGGGGCAGCCCCAGCATTTT | CASSFGAGQPQHF
- | TRBJ2-7 | TRBV28 | TRBD1 | TGTGCCAGCAGTCCCATTTATAAGGGACAGGGTTGGTACGAGCAGTACTTC | CASSPIYKGQGWYEQYF
- | TRBJ2-3 | TRBV27 | TRBD1 | TGTGCCAGCAGGGGGACAGGGAATACTCATGATACGCAGTATTTT | CASRGTGNTHDTQYF
- | TRBJ2-7 | TRBV18 | TRBD1 | TGTGCCAGCTCACTTTCCCGGGACAGCTTACCTGGGGTCACCTACGAGCAGTACTTC | CASSLSRDSLPGVTYEQYF
- | TRBJ1-3 | TRBV25-1 | - | TGTGCCAGCAGTGAACAGGGCCCCGTCTCTGGAAACACCATATATTTT | CASSEQGPVSGNTIYF
- | TRBJ1-5 | TRBV7-2 | TRBD1 | TGTGCCAGCAGCCCCGGGACAGACCGATGGCAGCCCCAGCATTTT | CASSPGTDRWQPQHF
- | TRBJ1-1 | TRBV4-3 | - | TGCGCCAGCAGCACCGGGGGGAGGGTATCTGAAGCTTTCTTT | CASSTGGRVSEAFF
- | TRBJ1-5 | TRBV28 | - | TGTGCCAGCAGTTTTCAGGGGAGCGGGCCCCAGCATTTT | CASSFQGSGPQHF
- | TRBJ2-7 | TRBV27 | TRBD2 | TGTGCCAGCAGTTTAACCGGGACTAGCTACGAGCAGTACTTC | CASSLTGTSYEQYF